What follows are 4 T cell receptor beta chains derived from one specimen sequenced in a study of graft-versus-host responses after intestinal transplantation. Their specific antigens are unknown. The protocol was immunoSEQ multiplex PCR, while the TCRdb copy is restricted to in-frame clones and leaves out a portion. Counted here are about 84,000 clones, 75% to 95% occurring once; the ten biggest clones make up about 0.34%. The input for sequencing was unstimulated CD4+ T cells sorted from spleen or lymph node cells, taken before transplant. The receptors were gathered from a human donor who was the organ donor for an intestinal transplant.

The chain uses TRBV28 and TRBJ2-1; 11 bases agree with TRBD2. CDR3 length: 18 amino acids. The J segment lost 1 base and the V segment lost 4 bases, leaving 9 bases of the junction unmatched. Germline V lookup: CDR1 MDHEN, CDR2 SYDVKM. In DNA form, the CDR3 reads TGTGCCAGCAGTTGGGGACCGGGACTAGCGGATTCCTACAATGAGCAGTTCTTC. Encoded protein: CASSWGPGLADSYNEQFF.

This chain joins TRBV27 and TRBJ1-2, with D perhaps matching TRBD1 (5 bases). There are 15 residues in the CDR3. Trimming stripped 0 bases from V and 0 bases from J, with 8 bases between. Germline CDR1 MNHEY, CDR2 SMNVEV (reference sequence). Written as DNA, the CDR3 is TGTGCCAGCAGTTTATCACGGGGGACTAACTATGGCTACACCTTC. Translation: CASSLSRGTNYGYTF.

This clone has only one observation. The CDR3 spells CASSRDRDQPQHF. The CDR3 DNA sequence: TGTGCCAGCAGCCGGGACAGGGATCAGCCCCAGCATTTT. The rearrangement uses TRBV6-5 and TRBJ1-5, with 9 bases fitting TRBD1. CDR1 is MNHEY and CDR2 is SVGAGI in the germline V gene. The CDR3 runs 13 residues. The V gene end was trimmed by 6 bases and the J gene end by 5 bases; junction bases not matched to a gene: 2.

J is TRBJ1-1 and V is TRBV30; D possibly corresponds to TRBD1 (5 bases). The CDR3 has 14 residues. The V end was cut by 2 bases, the J end by 6 bases, with 16 bases between. Germline lookup yields CDR1 GTSNPN and CDR2 SVGIG (reference sequence). CDR3 nucleotide sequence: TGTGCCTGGAGTTCTGTGATGGGGCAGCCTGAAGCTTTCTTT. Encoded protein: CAWSSVMGQPEAFF.